The 22 T cell receptor beta chains given below trace back to one sample, sequenced in a study of blood T cell repertoires in COVID-19. Assay used: immunoSEQ multiplex PCR; TCRdb lists only in-frame clones, some missing. The top ten hold less than 2% of the sample, which has some 270,000 clones, roughly nine tenths seen once. Sequences were obtained from PBMCs or T cells enriched from blood (not recorded which). These receptors were collected from a woman between 40 and 50 years old who had recovered from COVID-19.

The rearrangement links TRBV5-1 to TRBJ1-1, with 9 positions matching TRBD1. This CDR3 has 15 residues. Germline values: CDR1 SGHRS, CDR2 YFSETQ. The V segment lost 2 bases and the J segment 2 bases; nucleotides outside the gene matches: 4. CDR3 nucleotide sequence: TGCGCCAGCAGCTTCAGGACAGGGGAAAACACTGAAGCTTTCTTT. Amino acids: CASSFRTGENTEAFF.

The chain carries TRBV19 and TRBJ1-5; no reliable D call. Germline V lookup: CDR1 LNHDA, CDR2 SQIVND (reference sequence). V lost 1 base and J lost 7, with 8 bases in between. The CDR3 loop spans 13 amino acids. CDR3 amino acids: CASSIVTEQPQHF. For the CDR3, the DNA is TGTGCCAGTAGTATAGTAACGGAGCAGCCCCAGCATTTT.

The chain recombines TRBV14 with TRBJ2-1, with 7 bases aligning to TRBD1. Germline CDR1 SGHDN, CDR2 FVKESK. The CDR3 totals 16 residues. V shed 4 bases and J 3 bases; nucleotides not matched to a gene: 9. CDR3 bases: TGTGCCAGCAGCCCCAGGGGGTTTAGGGGCTACAATGAGCAGTTCTTC. It specifies CASSPRGFRGYNEQFF.

The V call is TRBV5-1, the J call TRBJ2-5; 7 positions agree with TRBD2. The CDR3 is 14 residues long. CDR1 is SGHRS and CDR2 is YFSETQ in the germline V gene. V was clipped by 1 base and J by 2 bases; unmatched bases: 2. CDR3 sequence: CASSLSGGQETQYF. CDR3 sequence (DNA): TGCGCCAGCAGCTTGTCCGGGGGGCAAGAGACCCAGTACTTC.

CDR3 sequence: CASSLSRGGNQPQHF. The DNA for the CDR3 is TGTGCCAGCAGTTTATCTAGGGGCGGCAATCAGCCCCAGCATTTT. The chain links TRBV27 to TRBJ1-5; D is possibly TRBD1 (5 bases). The CDR3 sequence is 15 residues long. Trimming stripped 0 bases from V and 2 bases from J, with 8 bases between. Germline-derived CDR1 and CDR2 are MNHEY and SMNVEV (reference sequence).

The chain has TRBV5-1 and TRBJ2-5, with D possibly being TRBD1 (6 bases). The V gene's germline CDR1 is SGHRS and CDR2 YFSETQ. The CDR3 length is 13 residues. The V and J ends lost 0 bases and 4 bases respectively, with 7 bases between them. CDR3 DNA sequence: TGCGCCAGCAGCTTGGGGACAGTAGAGACCCAGTACTTC. It specifies CASSLGTVETQYF. Together with reference TRBV5-1 and TRBJ2-5, the CDR3 gives the full variable domain: KAGVTQTPRYLIKTRGQQVTLSCSPISGHRSVSWYQQTPGQGLQFLFEYFSETQRNKGNFPGRFSGRQFSNSRSEMNVSTLELGDSALYLCASSLGTVETQYFGPGTRLLVL.

The chain has TRBV3-1 (or the pseudogene TRBV3-2) and TRBJ1-2; 7 bases are shared with TRBD1. The V and J ends lost 0 bases and 6 bases, in that order; junction bases with no gene match: 1. Germline CDR1 and CDR2: LGHDT and YNNKEL (reference sequence). The CDR3 is made up of 13 amino acids. This CDR3 is CASSQETGDGYTF. The CDR3, as DNA: TGTGCCAGCAGCCAAGAAACAGGGGATGGCTACACCTTC.

This rearrangement joins TRBV5-1 to TRBJ1-4; D not certain. V lost 3 bases, J lost 5 bases, and 11 bases lay in between. From germline, CDR1 is SGHRS and CDR2 YFSETQ. CDR3 size: 14 residues. CDR3 nucleotide sequence: TGCGCCAGCAGCTCAGGACTGGAGAATGAAAAACTGTTTTTT. It encodes CASSSGLENEKLFF.

Comments on this clone: Other DNA sequences in this sample translate to the same CDR3. The genes are TRBV5-1 and TRBJ1-6, with TRBD1 as a possible D gene (5 bases). V was trimmed by 5 bases and J by 7 bases, leaving 10 bases between them. This CDR3 is built from 13 residues. Germline lookup yields CDR1 SGHRS and CDR2 YFSETQ. In DNA form, the CDR3 reads TGCGCCAGCAGTGCGCAGGGAAATTCACCCCTCCACTTT. This gives the protein CASSAQGNSPLHF.

The chain recombines TRBV5-1 with TRBJ2-3, with a weak D call TRBD1 (5 bases). The length of the CDR3 is 15 residues. Trimming cost V 2 bases and J 2 bases, with 12 bases left between them. The germline V gene has CDR1 SGHRS and CDR2 YFSETQ. The CDR3 here is CASSFQGQITDTQYF. CDR3 bases: TGCGCCAGCAGCTTTCAAGGACAAATCACAGATACGCAGTATTTT.

The chain couples TRBV12-3 or TRBV12-4 to TRBJ1-1, with 7 positions matching TRBD1. V trimming: 5 bases; J trimming: 11 bases; junction bases outside the gene matches: 11. The CDR3 has 13 amino acids. The CDR3 loop reads CASSAWDSLTAFF. CDR3 DNA sequence: TGTGCCAGCAGTGCCTGGGACAGCTTAACCGCTTTCTTT.

V is TRBV11-2 and J is TRBJ1-2; D ambiguous. The germline V gene encodes CDR1 SGHAT and CDR2 FQNNGV. Between the trimmed V and J ends, which lost 4 bases and 5 bases, there was a span of 14 bases. This CDR3 spans 14 amino acids. The DNA for the CDR3 is TGTGCCAGCAGCTCCTTGAGGGTTCCATATGGCTACACCTTC. This translates into CASSSLRVPYGYTF.

V gene TRBV4-1 combines with J gene TRBJ1-6; 7 bases agree with TRBD1. CDR3 length equals 16 residues. V gave up 5 bases and J gave up 4 bases; unmatched junction bases: 8. Germline V lookup: CDR1 MGHRA, CDR2 YSYEKL. The CDR3 sequence: CASSLGGAVYNSPLHF. CDR3 nucleotide sequence: TGCGCCAGCAGCTTAGGGGGCGCAGTGTATAATTCACCCCTCCACTTT.

This chain connects TRBV5-7 to TRBJ2-1; 11 bases match TRBD1. TRBV5-7 falls under the ORF class, with uncertain function. The CDR3 contains 19 residues. V was clipped by 4 bases and J by 5 bases; unmatched bases: 17. Here the CDR3 DNA reads TGTGCCAGCAGCCCAGATCCCTCCTCCGGGACAGGGGGTAACAATGAGCAGTTCTTC. It encodes CASSPDPSSGTGGNNEQFF.

The rearrangement uses TRBV7-2 and TRBJ2-1; perhaps TRBD2 as D (5 bases). Trimming pared 5 bases from V and 4 bases from J, leaving 18 bases between. Germline assignment: CDR1 SGHTA and CDR2 FQGNSA. This CDR3 has 16 residues. Here the CDR3 reads CASSPQSGLLYNEQFF. CDR3 bases: TGTGCCAGCAGCCCCCAGAGCGGTCTGCTGTACAATGAGCAGTTCTTC.

The chain joins TRBV10-3 to TRBJ2-1; possibly TRBD2 for D (5 bases). Looked up from germline, CDR1 is ENHRY and CDR2 is SYGVKD. The CDR3 is 14 amino acids. V was trimmed by 7 bases and J by 8 bases, leaving 18 bases between them. CDR3 sequence: CAITNAPGLDEQFF. DNA for the CDR3: TGTGCCATCACCAACGCCCCGGGGTTAGATGAGCAGTTCTTC.

The chain combines TRBV13 with TRBJ2-1; 7 positions agree with TRBD1. Germline values: CDR1 PRHDT, CDR2 FYEKMQ (reference sequence). V shed 3 bases and J 5 bases; nucleotides not matched to a gene: 7. There are 15 residues in the CDR3. This chain's CDR3 is CASSFMRQGHNEQFF. In DNA, the CDR3 is TGTGCCAGCAGCTTTATGAGACAGGGTCACAATGAGCAGTTCTTC.

This rearrangement joins TRBV9 to TRBJ2-7; D is possibly TRBD2 (5 bases). This CDR3 is 14 amino acids long. Germline CDR1 reads SGDLS; CDR2 reads YYNGEE. Trimming took 4 bases from V and 5 from J, leaving 16 bases between them. The CDR3 region has the DNA TGTGCCAGCAGCCCTCGGCAATCGGGGAACGAGCAGTACTTC. Its protein product is CASSPRQSGNEQYF.

The chain carries TRBV18 and TRBJ2-7, with TRBD1 identical over 8 bases. Germline values: CDR1 KGHSH, CDR2 LQKENI. The J segment lost 2 bases and the V segment lost 6 bases, leaving 12 bases of the junction unmatched. The CDR3 extends over 16 amino acids. The CDR3 here is CASSPTTGTGPYEQYF. The CDR3 region has the DNA TGTGCCAGCTCCCCAACTACAGGGACAGGACCCTACGAGCAGTACTTC. Together with reference TRBV18 and TRBJ2-7, the CDR3 gives the full variable domain: NAGVMQNPRHLVRRRGQEARLRCSPMKGHSHVYWYRQLPEEGLKFMVYLQKENIIDESGMPKERFSAEFPKEGPSILRIQQVVRGDSAAYFCASSPTTGTGPYEQYFGPGTRLTVT.

This clone has a single count. The chain carries TRBV19 and TRBJ1-2; 9 bases line up with TRBD1. Germline trimming cut 11 bases from V and 4 bases from J; bases unmatched to any gene: 11. This CDR3 has 14 amino acids. Germline assignment: CDR1 LNHDA and CDR2 SQIVND (reference sequence). The CDR3 coding sequence is TGTGCCGGAAGCCCTTGGGGACAGGGCTATGGCTACACCTTC. This codes for CAGSPWGQGYGYTF. The full variable domain, its missing parts supplied by reference TRBV19 and TRBJ1-2, is DGGITQSPKYLFRKEGQNVTLSCEQNLNHDAMYWYRQDPGQGLRLIYYSQIVNDFQKGDIAEGYSVSREKKESFPLTVTSAQKNPTAFYLCAGSPWGQGYGYTFGSGTRLTVV.

The chain carries TRBV5-6 and TRBJ2-1; 8 nucleotides line up with TRBD1. This CDR3 spans 15 amino acids. V lost 0 bases and J lost 9; bases outside the gene matches: 8. Germline values: CDR1 SGHDT, CDR2 YYEEEE. CDR3 in amino acids: CASSLDETGVGEQFF. The CDR3 region has the DNA TGTGCCAGCAGCTTGGATGAGACAGGGGTTGGTGAGCAGTTCTTC. Combining the CDR3 with reference TRBV5-6 and TRBJ2-1 gives the whole variable domain DAGVTQSPTHLIKTRGQQVTLRCSPKSGHDTVSWYQQALGQGPQFIFQYYEEEERQRGNFPDRFSGHQFPNYSSELNVNALLLGDSALYLCASSLDETGVGEQFFGPGTRLTVL.

V usage is TRBV27 and J usage is TRBJ2-3; 7 bases agree with TRBD1. This CDR3 comprises 14 residues. CDR1 MNHEY and CDR2 SMNVEV come from the germline V gene (reference sequence). Germline trimming cut 5 bases from V and 3 bases from J; bases unmatched to any gene: 5. The CDR3 sequence is CASSLIQGTDTQYF. In nucleotides, the CDR3 is TGTGCCAGCAGTCTAATACAGGGGACAGATACGCAGTATTTT.